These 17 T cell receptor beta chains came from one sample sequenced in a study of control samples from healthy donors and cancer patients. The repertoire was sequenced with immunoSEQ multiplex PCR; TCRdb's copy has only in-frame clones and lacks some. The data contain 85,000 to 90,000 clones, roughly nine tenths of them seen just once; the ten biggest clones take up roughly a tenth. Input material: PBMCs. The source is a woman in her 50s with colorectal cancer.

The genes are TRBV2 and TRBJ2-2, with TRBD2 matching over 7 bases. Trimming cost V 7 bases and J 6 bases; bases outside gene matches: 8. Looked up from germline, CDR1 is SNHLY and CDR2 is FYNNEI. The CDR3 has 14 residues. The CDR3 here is CASKGGGGAGELFF. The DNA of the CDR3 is TGTGCCAGCAAAGGCGGGGGAGGGGCCGGGGAGCTGTTTTTT.

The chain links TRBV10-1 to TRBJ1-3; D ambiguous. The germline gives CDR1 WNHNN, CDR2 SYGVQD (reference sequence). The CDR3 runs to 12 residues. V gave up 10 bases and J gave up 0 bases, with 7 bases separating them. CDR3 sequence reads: CATEDSGNTIYF. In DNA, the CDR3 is TGCGCCACCGAAGACTCTGGAAACACCATATATTTT.

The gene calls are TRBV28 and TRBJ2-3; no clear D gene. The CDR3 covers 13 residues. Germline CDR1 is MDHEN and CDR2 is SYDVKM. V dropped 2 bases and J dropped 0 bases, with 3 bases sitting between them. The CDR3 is CASSLVSTDTQYF. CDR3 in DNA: TGTGCCAGCAGTTTAGTCAGCACAGATACGCAGTATTTT. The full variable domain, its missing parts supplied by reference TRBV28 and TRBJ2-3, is DVKVTQSSRYLVKRTGEKVFLECVQDMDHENMFWYRQDPGLGLRLIYFSYDVKMKEKGDIPEGYSVSREKKERFSLILESASTNQTSMYLCASSLVSTDTQYFGPGTRLTVL.

The CDR3 DNA sequence: TGTGCCAGCAGCGTAACTCGGGGTTTTGTTGGGGTTGGTACCGGGTACTACAATGAGCAGTTCTTC. Its protein is CASSVTRGFVGVGTGYYNEQFF. This chain uses TRBV9 with TRBJ2-1; D is possibly TRBD2 (5 bases). This CDR3 is built from 22 residues. Trimming removed 1 base from V and 3 bases from J, with 32 bases in between. The V gene's germline CDR1 is SGDLS and CDR2 YYNGEE.

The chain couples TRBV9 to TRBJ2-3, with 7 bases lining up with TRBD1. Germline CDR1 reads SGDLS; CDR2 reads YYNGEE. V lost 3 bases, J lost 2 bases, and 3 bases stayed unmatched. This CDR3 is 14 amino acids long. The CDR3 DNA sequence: TGTGCCAGCAGCGGGGACAGAAACACAGATACGCAGTATTTT. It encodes CASSGDRNTDTQYF.

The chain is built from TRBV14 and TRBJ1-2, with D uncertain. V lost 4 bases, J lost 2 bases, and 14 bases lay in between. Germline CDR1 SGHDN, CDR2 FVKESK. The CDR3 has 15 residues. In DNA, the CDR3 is TGTGCCAGCAGCCCCAGGACGGACTCGAACTATGGCTACACCTTC. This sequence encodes CASSPRTDSNYGYTF.

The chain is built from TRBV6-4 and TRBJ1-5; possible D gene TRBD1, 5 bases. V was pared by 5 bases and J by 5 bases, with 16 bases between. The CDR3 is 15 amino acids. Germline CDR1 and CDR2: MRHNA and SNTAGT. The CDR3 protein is CASSQAWGGDQPQHF. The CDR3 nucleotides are TGTGCCAGCAGTCAAGCTTGGGGCGGGGATCAGCCCCAGCATTTT.

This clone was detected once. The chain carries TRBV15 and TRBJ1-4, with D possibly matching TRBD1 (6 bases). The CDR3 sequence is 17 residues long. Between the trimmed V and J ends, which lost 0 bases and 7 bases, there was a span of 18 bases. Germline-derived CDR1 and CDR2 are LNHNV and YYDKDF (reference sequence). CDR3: CATSRDPLRGGFEKLFF. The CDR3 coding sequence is TGTGCCACCAGCAGAGATCCCCTACGGGGGGGCTTTGAAAAACTGTTTTTT.

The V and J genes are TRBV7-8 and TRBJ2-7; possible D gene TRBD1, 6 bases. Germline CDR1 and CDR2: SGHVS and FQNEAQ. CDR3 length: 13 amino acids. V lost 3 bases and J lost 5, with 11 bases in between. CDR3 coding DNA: TGTGCCAGCAGCTTGAACAGGGTCAACGAGCAGTACGTC. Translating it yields CASSLNRVNEQYV.

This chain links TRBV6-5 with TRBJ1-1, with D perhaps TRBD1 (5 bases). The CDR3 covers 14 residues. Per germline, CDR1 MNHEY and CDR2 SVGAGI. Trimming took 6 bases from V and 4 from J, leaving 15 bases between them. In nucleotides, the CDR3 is TGTGCCAGCAGCCCCGGGGGGAGAGGCACTGAAGCTTTCTTT. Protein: CASSPGGRGTEAFF.

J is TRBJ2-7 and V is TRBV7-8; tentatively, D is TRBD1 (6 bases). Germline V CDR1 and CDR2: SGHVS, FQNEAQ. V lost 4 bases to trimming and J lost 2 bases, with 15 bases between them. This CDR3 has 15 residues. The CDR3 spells CASSSETGSTYEQYV. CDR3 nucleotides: TGTGCCAGCAGCTCCGAGACAGGTAGTACCTACGAGCAGTACGTC.

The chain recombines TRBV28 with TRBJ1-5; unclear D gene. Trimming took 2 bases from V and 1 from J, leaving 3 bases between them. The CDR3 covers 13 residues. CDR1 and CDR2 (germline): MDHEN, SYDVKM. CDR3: CASSLVSNQPQHF. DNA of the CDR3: TGTGCCAGCAGTTTAGTCAGCAATCAGCCCCAGCATTTT.

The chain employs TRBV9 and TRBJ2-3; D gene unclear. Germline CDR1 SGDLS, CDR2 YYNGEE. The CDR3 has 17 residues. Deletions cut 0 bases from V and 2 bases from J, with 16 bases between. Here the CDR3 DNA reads TGTGCCAGCAGCGTAGGGGGAATAGCTGGTGTCACAGATACGCAGTATTTT. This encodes CASSVGGIAGVTDTQYF.

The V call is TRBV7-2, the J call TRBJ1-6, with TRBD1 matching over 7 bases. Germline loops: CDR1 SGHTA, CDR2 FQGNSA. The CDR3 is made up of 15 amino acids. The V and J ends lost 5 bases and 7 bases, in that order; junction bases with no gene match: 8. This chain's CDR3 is CASSPLPGQNSPLHF. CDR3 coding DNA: TGTGCCAGCAGCCCCTTACCGGGACAGAATTCACCCCTCCACTTT.

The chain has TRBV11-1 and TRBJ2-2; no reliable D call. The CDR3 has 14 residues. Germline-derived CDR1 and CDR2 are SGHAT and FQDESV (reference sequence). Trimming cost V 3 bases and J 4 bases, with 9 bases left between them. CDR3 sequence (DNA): TGTGCCAGCAGCTTCAGGCGGTTCACCGGGGAGCTGTTTTTT. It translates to CASSFRRFTGELFF.

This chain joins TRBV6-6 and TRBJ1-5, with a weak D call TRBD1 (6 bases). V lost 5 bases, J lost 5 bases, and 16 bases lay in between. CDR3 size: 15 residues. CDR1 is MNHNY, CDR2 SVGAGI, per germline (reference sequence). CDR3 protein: CASSQVRDTHQPQHF. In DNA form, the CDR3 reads TGTGCCAGCAGTCAGGTCCGGGACACCCATCAGCCCCAGCATTTT.

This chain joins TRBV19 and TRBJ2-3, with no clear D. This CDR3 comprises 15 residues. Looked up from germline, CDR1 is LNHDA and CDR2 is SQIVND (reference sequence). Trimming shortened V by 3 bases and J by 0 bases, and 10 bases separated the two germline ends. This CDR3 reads CASSIGRVSTDTQYF. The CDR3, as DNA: TGTGCCAGTAGTATCGGGCGAGTCAGCACAGATACGCAGTATTTT. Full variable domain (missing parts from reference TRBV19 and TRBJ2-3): DGGITQSPKYLFRKEGQNVTLSCEQNLNHDAMYWYRQDPGQGLRLIYYSQIVNDFQKGDIAEGYSVSREKKESFPLTVTSAQKNPTAFYLCASSIGRVSTDTQYFGPGTRLTVL.